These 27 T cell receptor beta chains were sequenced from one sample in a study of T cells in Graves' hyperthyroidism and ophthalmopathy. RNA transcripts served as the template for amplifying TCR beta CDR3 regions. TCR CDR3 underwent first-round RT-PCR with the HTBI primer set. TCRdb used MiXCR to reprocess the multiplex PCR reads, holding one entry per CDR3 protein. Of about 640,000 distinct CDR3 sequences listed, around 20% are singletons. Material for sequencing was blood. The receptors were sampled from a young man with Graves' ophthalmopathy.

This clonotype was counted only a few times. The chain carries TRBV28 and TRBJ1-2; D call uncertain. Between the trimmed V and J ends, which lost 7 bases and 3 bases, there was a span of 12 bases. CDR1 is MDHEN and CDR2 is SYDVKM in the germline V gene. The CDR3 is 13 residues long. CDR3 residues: CASKTVGYYGYTF. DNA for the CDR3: TGTGCCAGCAAAACCGTCGGGTACTATGGCTACACCTTC.

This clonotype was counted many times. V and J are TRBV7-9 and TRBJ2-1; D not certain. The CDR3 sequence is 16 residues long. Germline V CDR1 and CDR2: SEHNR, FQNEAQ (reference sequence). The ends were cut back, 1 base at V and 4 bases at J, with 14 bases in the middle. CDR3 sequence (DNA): TGTGCCAGCAGCTTAGGGGTTACCACGGAGTACAATGAGCAGTTCTTC. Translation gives CASSLGVTTEYNEQFF.

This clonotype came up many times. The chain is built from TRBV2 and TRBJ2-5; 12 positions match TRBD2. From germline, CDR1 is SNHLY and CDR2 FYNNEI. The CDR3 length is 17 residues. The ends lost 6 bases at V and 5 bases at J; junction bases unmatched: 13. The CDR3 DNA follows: TGTGCCAGCAGGGGCGGCTGGACTAGCGGGATTTTGGAGACCCAGTACTTC. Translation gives CASRGGWTSGILETQYF.

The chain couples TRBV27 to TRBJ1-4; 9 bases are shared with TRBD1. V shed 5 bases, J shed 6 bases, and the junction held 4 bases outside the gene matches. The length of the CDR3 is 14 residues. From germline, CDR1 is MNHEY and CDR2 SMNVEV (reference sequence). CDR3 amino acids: CASSAGQGYEKLFF. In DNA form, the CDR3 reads TGTGCCAGCAGTGCGGGACAGGGTTATGAAAAACTGTTTTTT.

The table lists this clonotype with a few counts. CDR3 sequence: CASTRGPRNYGYTF. The CDR3 DNA sequence: TGTGCCAGCACCAGGGGGCCACGTAACTATGGCTACACCTTC. The chain carries TRBV28 and TRBJ1-2; TRBD1 aligns across 8 bases. With V trimmed by 7 bases and J by 1 base, 5 bases remained unmatched. This CDR3 region has 14 residues. Germline V gene data show CDR1 as MDHEN and CDR2 as SYDVKM.

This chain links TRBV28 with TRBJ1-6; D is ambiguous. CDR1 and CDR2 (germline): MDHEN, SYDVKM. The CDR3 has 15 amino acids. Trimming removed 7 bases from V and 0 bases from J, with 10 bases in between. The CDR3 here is CASISRSSYNSPLHF. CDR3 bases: TGTGCCAGCATATCCAGGAGCTCCTATAATTCACCCCTCCACTTT.

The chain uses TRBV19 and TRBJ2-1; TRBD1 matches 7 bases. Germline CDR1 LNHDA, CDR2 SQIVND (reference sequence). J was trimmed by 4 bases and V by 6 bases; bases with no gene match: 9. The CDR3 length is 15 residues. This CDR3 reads CASRYEDRLYNEQFF. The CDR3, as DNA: TGTGCCAGTAGGTATGAGGACAGGCTTTACAATGAGCAGTTCTTC.

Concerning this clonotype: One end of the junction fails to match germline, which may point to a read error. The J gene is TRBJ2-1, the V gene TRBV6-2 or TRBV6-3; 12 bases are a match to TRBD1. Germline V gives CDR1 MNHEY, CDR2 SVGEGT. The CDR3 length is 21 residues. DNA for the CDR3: TGCGCCAGCAGAACCGCCCGGGACAGGGGGCCAGGTACCCCTCCCTACAATGAGCAGTTCTTC. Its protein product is CASRTARDRGPGTPPYNEQFF.

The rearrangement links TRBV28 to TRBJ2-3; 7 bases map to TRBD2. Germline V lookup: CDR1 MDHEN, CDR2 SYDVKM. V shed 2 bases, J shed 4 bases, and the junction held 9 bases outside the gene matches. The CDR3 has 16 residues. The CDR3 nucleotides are TGTGCCAGCAGTTTACTGGCGGGAGATTTATCAGATACGCAGTATTTT. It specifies CASSLLAGDLSDTQYF.

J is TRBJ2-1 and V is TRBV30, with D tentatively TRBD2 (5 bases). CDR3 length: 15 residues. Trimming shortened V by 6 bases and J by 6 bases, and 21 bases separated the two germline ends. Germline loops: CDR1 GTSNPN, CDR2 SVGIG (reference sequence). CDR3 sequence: CACALHGGSPNEQFF. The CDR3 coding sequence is TGTGCCTGCGCCCTCCACGGTGGGAGTCCCAATGAGCAGTTCTTC.

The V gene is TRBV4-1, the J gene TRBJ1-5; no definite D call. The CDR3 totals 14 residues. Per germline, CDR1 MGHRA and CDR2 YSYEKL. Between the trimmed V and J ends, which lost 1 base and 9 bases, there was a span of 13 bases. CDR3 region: CASSQVDFGWPQHF. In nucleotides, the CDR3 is TGCGCCAGCAGCCAAGTAGATTTCGGATGGCCCCAGCATTTT.

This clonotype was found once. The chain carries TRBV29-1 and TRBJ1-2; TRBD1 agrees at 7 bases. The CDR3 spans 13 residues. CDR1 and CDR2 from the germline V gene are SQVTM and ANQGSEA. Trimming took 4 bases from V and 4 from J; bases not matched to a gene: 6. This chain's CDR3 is CSVVTGALYGYTF. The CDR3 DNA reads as TGCAGCGTTGTAACAGGGGCTCTCTATGGCTACACCTTC.

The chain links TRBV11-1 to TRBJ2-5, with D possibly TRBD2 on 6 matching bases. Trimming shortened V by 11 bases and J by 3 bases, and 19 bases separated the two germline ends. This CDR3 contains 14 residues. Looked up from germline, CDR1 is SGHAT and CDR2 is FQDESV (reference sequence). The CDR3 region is CASSLGVAEETQYF. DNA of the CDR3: TGTGCCTCCAGCTTAGGGGTAGCGGAAGAGACCCAGTACTTC.

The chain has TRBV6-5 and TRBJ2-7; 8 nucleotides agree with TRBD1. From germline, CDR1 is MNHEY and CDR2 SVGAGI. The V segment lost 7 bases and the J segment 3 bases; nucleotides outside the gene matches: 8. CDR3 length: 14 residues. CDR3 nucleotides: TGTGCCAGCATTTCCCGGGACAGGCTCTACGAGCAGTACTTC. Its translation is CASISRDRLYEQYF.

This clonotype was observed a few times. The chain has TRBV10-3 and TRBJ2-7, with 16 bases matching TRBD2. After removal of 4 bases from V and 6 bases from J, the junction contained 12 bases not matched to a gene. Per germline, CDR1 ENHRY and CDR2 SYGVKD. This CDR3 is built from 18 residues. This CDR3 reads CAISAPGLAGGAGSEQYF. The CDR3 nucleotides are TGTGCCATCAGTGCCCCGGGACTAGCGGGAGGGGCGGGGAGCGAGCAGTACTTC.

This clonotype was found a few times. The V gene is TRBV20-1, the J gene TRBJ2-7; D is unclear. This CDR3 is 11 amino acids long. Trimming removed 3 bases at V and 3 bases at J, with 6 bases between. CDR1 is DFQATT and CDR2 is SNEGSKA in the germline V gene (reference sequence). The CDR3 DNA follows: TGCAGTGCTAGCACTGGCTACGAGCAGTACTTC. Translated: CSASTGYEQYF.

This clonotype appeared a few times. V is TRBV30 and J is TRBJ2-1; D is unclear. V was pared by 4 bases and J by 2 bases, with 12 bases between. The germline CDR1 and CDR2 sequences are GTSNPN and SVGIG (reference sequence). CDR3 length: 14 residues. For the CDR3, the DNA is TGTGCCTGGACATCATCCCAAGCCTACAATGAGCAGTTCTTC. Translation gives CAWTSSQAYNEQFF.

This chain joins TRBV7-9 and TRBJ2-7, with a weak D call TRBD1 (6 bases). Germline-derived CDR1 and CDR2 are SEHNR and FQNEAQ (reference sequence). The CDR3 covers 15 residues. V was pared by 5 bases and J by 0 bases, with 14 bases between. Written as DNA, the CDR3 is TGTGCCAGCAGCCAAGACGACAGGCCCTCCTACGAGCAGTACTTC. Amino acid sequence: CASSQDDRPSYEQYF.

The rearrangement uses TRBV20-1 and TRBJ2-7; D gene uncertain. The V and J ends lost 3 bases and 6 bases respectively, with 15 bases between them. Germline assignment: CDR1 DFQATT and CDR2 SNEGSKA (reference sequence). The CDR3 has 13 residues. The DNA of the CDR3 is TGCAGTGCTAGCCACAGTGGCCAGAGCGAGCAGTACTTC. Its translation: CSASHSGQSEQYF.

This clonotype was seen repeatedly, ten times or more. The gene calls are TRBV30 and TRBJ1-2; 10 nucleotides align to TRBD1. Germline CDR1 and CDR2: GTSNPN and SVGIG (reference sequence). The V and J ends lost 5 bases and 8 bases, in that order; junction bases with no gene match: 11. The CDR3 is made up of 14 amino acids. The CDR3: CAWAQPGQGNGYTF. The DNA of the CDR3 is TGTGCCTGGGCGCAACCGGGACAGGGGAACGGCTACACCTTC.

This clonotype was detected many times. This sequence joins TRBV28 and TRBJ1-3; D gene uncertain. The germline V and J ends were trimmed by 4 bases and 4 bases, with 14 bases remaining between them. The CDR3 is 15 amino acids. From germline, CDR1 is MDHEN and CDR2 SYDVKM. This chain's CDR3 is CASSWARVSGNTIYF. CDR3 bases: TGTGCCAGCAGTTGGGCCCGGGTGTCCGGAAACACCATATATTTT.

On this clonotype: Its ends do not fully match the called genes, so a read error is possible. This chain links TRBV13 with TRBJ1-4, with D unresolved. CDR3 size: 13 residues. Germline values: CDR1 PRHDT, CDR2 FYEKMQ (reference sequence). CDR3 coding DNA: TGTGCCAGCAGCGTAGGAAACCATGAAAAACTGTTTTTT. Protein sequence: CASSVGNHEKLFF.

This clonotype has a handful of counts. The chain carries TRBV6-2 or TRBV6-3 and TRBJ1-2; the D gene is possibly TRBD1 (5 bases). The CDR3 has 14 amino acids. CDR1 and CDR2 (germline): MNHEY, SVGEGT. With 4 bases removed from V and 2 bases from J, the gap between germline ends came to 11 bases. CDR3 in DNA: TGTGCCAGCAGTTCCGTGACAGACAACTATGGCTACACCTTC. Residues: CASSSVTDNYGYTF.

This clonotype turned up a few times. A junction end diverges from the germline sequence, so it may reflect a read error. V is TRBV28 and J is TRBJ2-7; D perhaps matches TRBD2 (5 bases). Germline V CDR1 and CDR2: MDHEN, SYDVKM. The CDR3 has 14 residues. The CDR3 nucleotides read TGTGCCGGCAGGAGGAGTCCCACGGCTTACGAGCAGTACTTC. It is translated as CAGRRSPTAYEQYF.

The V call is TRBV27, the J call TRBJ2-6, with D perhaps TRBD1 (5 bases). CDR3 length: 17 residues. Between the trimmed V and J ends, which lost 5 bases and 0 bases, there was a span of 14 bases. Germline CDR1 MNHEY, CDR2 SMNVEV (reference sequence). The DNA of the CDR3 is TGTGCCAGCAGTCTCACACAGGTACCCTCTGGGGCCAACGTCCTGACTTTC. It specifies CASSLTQVPSGANVLTF.

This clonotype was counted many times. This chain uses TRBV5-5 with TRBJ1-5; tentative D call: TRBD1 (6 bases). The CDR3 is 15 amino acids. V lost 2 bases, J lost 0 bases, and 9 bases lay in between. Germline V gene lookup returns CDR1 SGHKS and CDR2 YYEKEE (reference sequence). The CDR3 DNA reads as TGTGCCAGCAGCTTACAGGGAATTAGCAATCAGCCCCAGCATTTT. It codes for CASSLQGISNQPQHF.

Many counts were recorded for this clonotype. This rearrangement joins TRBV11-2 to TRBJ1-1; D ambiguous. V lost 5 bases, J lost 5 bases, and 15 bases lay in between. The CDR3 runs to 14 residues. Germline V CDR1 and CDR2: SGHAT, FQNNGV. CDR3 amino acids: CASSPDVSATEAFF. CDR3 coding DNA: TGTGCCAGCAGCCCAGATGTGTCGGCGACTGAAGCTTTCTTT.